The sample holds many counts of the clone carrying this T cell receptor beta chain. Patients were aged 18 to 65, had disease duration under 2 months, and had newly diagnosed hyperthyroidism. This sample stems from a study of T cells in Graves' hyperthyroidism and ophthalmopathy. V was pared by 7 bases and J by 2 bases, with 12 bases between. Germline lookup yields CDR1 SGHTA and CDR2 FQGTGA. There are 13 residues in the CDR3. Amplified TCR beta CDR3 regions came from RNA transcripts. Researchers ran a first-round RT-PCR on the TCR CDR3 using the HTBI primer set. MiXCR, run by TCRdb on the multiplex PCR reads, gives a single entry per CDR3 protein. Of approximately 500,000 distinct CDR3 sequences in the sample, about half are singletons; the top ten hold around 8%.

This chain connects TRBV7-3 to TRBJ2-7; D gene unclear. What was sequenced was peripheral blood or thyroid tissue (not recorded which). This TCR was recovered from a woman under 30 with Graves' hyperthyroidism. CDR3 region: CASNSALTYEQYF. DNA of the CDR3: TGTGCCAGCAACTCGGCGTTAACCTACGAGCAGTACTTC.